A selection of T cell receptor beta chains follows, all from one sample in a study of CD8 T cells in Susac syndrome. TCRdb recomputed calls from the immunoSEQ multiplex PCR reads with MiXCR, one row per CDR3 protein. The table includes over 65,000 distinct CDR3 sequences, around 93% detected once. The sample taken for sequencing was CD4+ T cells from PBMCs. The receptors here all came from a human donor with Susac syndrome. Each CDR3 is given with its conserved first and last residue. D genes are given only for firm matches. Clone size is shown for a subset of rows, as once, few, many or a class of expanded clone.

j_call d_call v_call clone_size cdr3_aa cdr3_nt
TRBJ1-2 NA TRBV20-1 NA CSARAASNYGYTF TGCAGTGCTAGAGCGGCCAGTAACTATGGCTACACCTTC
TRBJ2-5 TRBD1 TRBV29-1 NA CSGEIQGAGRETQYF TGCAGCGGGGAGATCCAGGGGGCGGGACGAGAGACCCAGTACTTC
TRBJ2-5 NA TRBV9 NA CASSVGWETQYF TGTGCCAGCAGCGTAGGCTGGGAGACCCAGTACTTC
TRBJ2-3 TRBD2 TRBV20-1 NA CSARPGGITDTQYF TGCAGTGCTCGACCCGGGGGGATTACAGATACGCAGTATTTT
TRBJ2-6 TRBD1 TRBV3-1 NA CASSRPGGNVLTF TGTGCCAGCAGCCGGCCAGGGGGCAACGTCCTGACTTTC
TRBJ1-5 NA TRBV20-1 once CSAWNRQDGYQPQHF TGCAGTGCTTGGAACAGACAGGATGGATATCAGCCCCAGCATTTT
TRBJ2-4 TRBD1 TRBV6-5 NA CASSYQTGGGKNIQYF TGTGCCAGCAGTTACCAGACAGGGGGCGGCAAAAACATTCAGTACTTC
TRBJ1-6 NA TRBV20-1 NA CSARVGQGNSPLHF TGCAGTGCTAGAGTTGGGCAGGGGAATTCACCCCTCCACTTT
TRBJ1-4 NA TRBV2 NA CASSERTANEKLFF TGTGCCAGCAGTGAAAGGACAGCTAATGAAAAACTGTTTTTT
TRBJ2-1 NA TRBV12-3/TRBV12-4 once CASSASFEQFF TGTGCCAGCAGTGCCAGTTTTGAGCAGTTCTTC
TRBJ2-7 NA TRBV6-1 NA CASSEPGSSYEQYF TGTGCCAGCAGTGAGCCGGGGTCCTCCTACGAGCAGTACTTC
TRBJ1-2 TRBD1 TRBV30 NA CAWSTGGDYGYTF TGTGCCTGGAGTACAGGGGGCGACTATGGCTACACCTTC
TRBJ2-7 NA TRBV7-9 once CASSHGWEQYF TGTGCCAGCAGTCACGGATGGGAGCAGTACTTC
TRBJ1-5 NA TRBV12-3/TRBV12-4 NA CASSPTGESQPQHF TGTGCCAGCAGTCCGACGGGGGAAAGTCAGCCCCAGCATTTT
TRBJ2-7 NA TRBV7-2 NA CASSLGGEYEQYF TGTGCCAGCAGCCTGGGCGGAGAATACGAGCAGTACTTC
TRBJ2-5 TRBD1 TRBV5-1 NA CASSRNQGQRPFETQYF TGCGCCAGCAGCCGGAATCAGGGACAGCGGCCTTTTGAGACCCAGTACTTC
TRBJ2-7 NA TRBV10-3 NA CAISESTVRTYEQYF TGTGCCATCAGTGAGTCGACGGTGCGTACATATGAGCAGTACTTC
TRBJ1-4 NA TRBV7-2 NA CASSSLETGLREKLFF TGTGCCAGCAGCTCCCTGGAGACAGGTCTACGAGAAAAACTGTTTTTT
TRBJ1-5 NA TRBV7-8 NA CASTAVRAINQPQHF TGTGCCAGCACCGCTGTTCGTGCTATTAATCAGCCCCAGCATTTT
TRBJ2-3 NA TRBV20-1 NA CSASGEDTQYF TGCAGTGCTAGTGGGGAAGATACGCAGTATTTT
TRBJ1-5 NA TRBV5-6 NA CASSLGAQPQHF TGTGCCAGCAGCTTGGGAGCCCAGCCCCAGCATTTT
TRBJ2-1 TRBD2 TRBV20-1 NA CSAKAGGYNEQFF TGCAGTGCTAAGGCGGGAGGGTACAATGAGCAGTTCTTC
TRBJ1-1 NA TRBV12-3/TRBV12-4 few CASSFGNTEAFF TGTGCCAGCAGTTTCGGTAACACTGAAGCTTTCTTT
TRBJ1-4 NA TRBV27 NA CASSSGFGEKLFF TGTGCCAGCAGTTCCGGGTTCGGAGAAAAACTGTTTTTT
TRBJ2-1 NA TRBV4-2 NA CASSLGQAKYEQFF TGTGCCAGCAGTTTGGGCCAAGCTAAGTATGAGCAGTTCTTC
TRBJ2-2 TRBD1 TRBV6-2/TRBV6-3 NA CASRGQGASGELFF TGTGCCAGCCGCGGACAGGGGGCGTCCGGGGAGCTGTTTTTT
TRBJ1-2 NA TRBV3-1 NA CASSQEGARGYTF TGTGCCAGCAGCCAAGAGGGGGCCAGGGGCTACACCTTC